Below, 7 T cell receptor beta chains from the same sample are listed, as sequenced in a study of long-term antiretroviral therapy in people with HIV. The libraries were made with immunoSEQ v3.0 at survey level. Sequencing used immunoSEQ multiplex PCR; TCRdb keeps in-frame clones, though not all of them. The data hold some 40,000 clones, with approximately 94% observed a single time. The sequences come from unsorted PBMCs, collected approximately 9.5 years after starting antiretroviral therapy. Receptors originate from a man aged 25-45 years with HIV.

V and J are TRBV5-1 and TRBJ1-1; perhaps TRBD1 as D (5 bases). Germline CDR1 is SGHRS and CDR2 is YFSETQ. The CDR3 length is 14 residues. Trimming cost V 3 bases and J 1 base, with 10 bases left between them. CDR3 sequence (DNA): TGCGCCAGCAGCTCGGACACGCCGAACACTGAAGCTTTCTTT. It encodes CASSSDTPNTEAFF.

The sample holds one count of this clone. This rearrangement joins TRBV30 to TRBJ1-4, with 8 nucleotides matching TRBD1. The CDR3 has 13 amino acids. Germline lookup yields CDR1 GTSNPN and CDR2 SVGIG (reference sequence). Losses at the gene ends were 3 bases for V and 6 bases for J; bases not matched to a gene: 3. DNA of the CDR3: TGTGCCTGGAGCAGGGGGCTGGATGAAAAACTGTTTTTT. Residues: CAWSRGLDEKLFF.

This rearrangement joins TRBV6-1 to TRBJ2-7; 13 nucleotides line up with TRBD2. Germline V gene data show CDR1 as MNHNS and CDR2 as SASEGT. J was trimmed by 7 bases and V by 5 bases; bases with no gene match: 8. CDR3 size: 15 residues. DNA of the CDR3: TGTGCCAGCAGTCACACTAGCGGGGGGGCCGGTGAGCAGTACGTC. It specifies CASSHTSGGAGEQYV.

The chain has TRBV7-9 and TRBJ2-5; D is undetermined. Germline lookup yields CDR1 SEHNR and CDR2 FQNEAQ (reference sequence). Trimming stripped 4 bases from V and 2 bases from J, with 2 bases between. This CDR3 comprises 11 residues. CDR3 in amino acids: CASSSQETQYF. The CDR3 DNA is TGTGCCAGCAGCTCTCAAGAGACCCAGTACTTC.

Here the CDR3 DNA reads TGCGCCAGCAGTCTCCGCGGACAGGGCTCCTACGAGCAGTACTTC. Translating gives CASSLRGQGSYEQYF. This chain connects TRBV5-1 to TRBJ2-7; 8 nucleotides align to TRBD1. Unmatched junction bases numbered 7, after V lost 5 bases and J lost 0 bases. The CDR3 extends over 15 amino acids. Germline V gives CDR1 SGHRS, CDR2 YFSETQ.

The rearrangement links TRBV5-1 to TRBJ2-3, with D unclear. Germline CDR1 reads SGHRS; CDR2 reads YFSETQ. V shed 5 bases and J shed 2 bases, with 12 bases lying between them. This CDR3 has 14 amino acids. The CDR3 region has the DNA TGCGCCAGCAGGAGAAGCGCACCCACAGATACGCAGTATTTT. This gives the protein CASRRSAPTDTQYF.

The chain carries TRBV28 and TRBJ2-7; 9 bases are a match to TRBD1. Germline V lookup: CDR1 MDHEN, CDR2 SYDVKM. The V segment lost 2 bases and the J segment 6 bases; nucleotides outside the gene matches: 5. The CDR3 contains 14 residues. This CDR3 is CASSLGTGKGEQYV. In DNA form, the CDR3 reads TGTGCCAGCAGTTTAGGGACAGGGAAAGGCGAGCAGTACGTC.